This TCR beta chain derives from a study of shared clonotypes between healthy human individuals. Regarding this clone: The same CDR3 arises from other DNA sequences in this sample as well.

The assay was immunoSEQ multiplex PCR, and TCRdb's table has in-frame clones only and misses some. The repertoire holds 550,000 to 850,000 clones, with roughly two thirds as singletons. CDR3 size: 13 residues. Germline CDR1 SGHTA, CDR2 FQGNSA. Trimming removed 4 bases from V and 1 base from J, with 7 bases in between. The V and J genes are TRBV7-2 and TRBJ2-5, with no clear D. This receptor was identified in a woman aged 25 to 45 in good health. Input material: memory CD4+ T cells sorted from blood. Subset given: CD45RA-negative fraction. The CDR3 reads CASSSRVQETQYF. CDR3 nucleotides: TGTGCCAGCAGCTCCCGGGTCCAAGAGACCCAGTACTTC.